This TCR beta chain was recovered during a study of T cell responses to AZD1222 COVID-19 vaccine. Between the trimmed V and J ends, which lost 1 base and 6 bases, there was a span of 12 bases. The CDR3 runs 14 residues. CDR1 SGHRS and CDR2 YFSETQ come from the germline V gene. General observations from the study: The sample set comprised mostly white British donors with more females, and clonal diversity was possibly underestimated. Unmutated variant regions reportedly attract nearly half of all spike-specific TCRs. Just a handful of people given AZD1222 tested seropositive at baseline. Spike-specific TCR breadth and depth went up after people got two AZD1222 doses.

Comment on this clone: What it binds is unknown.

Repertoires were generated with immunoSEQ multiplex PCR, while TCRdb's copy carries only in-frame clones and drops some. The top ten hold 20% of the sample, which has 40,000 to 60,000 clones, roughly three quarters seen once. This chain uses TRBV5-1 with TRBJ2-3; D unclear. Source: peripheral blood, taken on day 0 of MenACWY control vaccination. This receptor was taken from an adult in good health. CDR3 loop: CASSLRYTWDTQYF. DNA for the CDR3: TGCGCCAGCAGCTTGCGTTATACTTGGGATACGCAGTATTTT.